Each of the 14 T cell receptor beta chains below was sequenced from the same sample in a study of control samples from healthy donors and cancer patients. Clones were read by immunoSEQ multiplex PCR, and TCRdb kept only the in-frame ones, dropping some. The sample contains fewer than 250,000 clones, 91% of which appear only once. The sequenced sample was blood. Receptor source: a man in his thirties or forties in good health.

The gene calls are TRBV10-3 and TRBJ2-2; 8 bases line up with TRBD1. The germline V gene encodes CDR1 ENHRY and CDR2 SYGVKD. The trim removed 3 bases at V and 5 bases at J, leaving 8 bases unmatched. The CDR3 spans 16 residues. Written as DNA, the CDR3 is TGTGCCATCAGTGACCATCGGGACAGGCGGACCGGGGAGCTGTTTTTT. Its translation is CAISDHRDRRTGELFF.

A single count supports this clone. This sequence joins TRBV7-2 and TRBJ1-5; tentative D call: TRBD1 (6 bases). CDR3 size: 13 residues. Trimming pared 6 bases from V and 7 bases from J, leaving 13 bases between. The germline CDR1 and CDR2 sequences are SGHTA and FQGNSA. In nucleotides, the CDR3 is TGTGCCAGCAGTTCAGGGGCAGGACAGCCCCAGCATTTT. This translates into CASSSGAGQPQHF. The variable domain in full, with the rest retrieved from reference TRBV7-2 and TRBJ1-5, is GAGVSQSPSNKVTEKGKDVELRCDPISGHTALYWYRQSLGQGLEFLIYFQGNSAPDKSGLPSDRFSAERTGGSVSTLTIQRTQQEDSAVYLCASSSGAGQPQHFGDGTRLSIL.

This chain uses TRBV12-3 or TRBV12-4 with TRBJ1-1, with 9 bases fitting TRBD1. J was trimmed by 8 bases and V by 5 bases; bases with no gene match: 6. The CDR3 loop spans 13 amino acids. The CDR3, as DNA: TGTGCCAGCAGTCCAACAGGGGGCCGAGAAGCTTTCTTT. This sequence encodes CASSPTGGREAFF.

The V and J genes are TRBV4-1 and TRBJ2-3; D unclear. Germline V gene sequence: CDR1 MGHRA, CDR2 YSYEKL. There are 15 residues in the CDR3. The germline V and J ends were trimmed by 0 bases and 0 bases, with 7 bases remaining between them. The chain's CDR3 is CASSQEISSTDTQYF. The CDR3 DNA follows: TGCGCCAGCAGCCAAGAGATTAGCAGCACAGATACGCAGTATTTT.

This chain connects TRBV6-5 to TRBJ2-1; D gene uncertain. Germline V gene lookup returns CDR1 MNHEY and CDR2 SVGAGI. Trimming left V 8 bases short and J 8 bases short, with 16 bases between. The CDR3 spans 13 residues. The CDR3 DNA is TGTGCCAGCTCCGACATAGCAGGCGATGAGCAGTTCTTC. Amino acids: CASSDIAGDEQFF.

The chain uses TRBV5-8 and TRBJ2-1; 8 nucleotides align to TRBD2. This CDR3 is built from 14 residues. Trimming took 4 bases from V and 2 from J; bases not matched to a gene: 2. From germline, CDR1 is SGHTS and CDR2 YDEGEE. The DNA for the CDR3 is TGTGCCAGCAGCGCCGGGGGGGCCTACAATGAGCAGTTCTTC. Translated, it gives CASSAGGAYNEQFF. Full variable domain (rest looked up from reference TRBV5-8 and TRBJ2-1): EAGVTQSPTHLIKTRGQQATLRCSPISGHTSVYWYQQALGLGLQFLLWYDEGEERNRGNFPPRFSGRQFPNYSSELNVNALELEDSALYLCASSAGGAYNEQFFGPGTRLTVL.

The CDR3 loop is CASSLGVGNQPQHF. CDR3 coding DNA: TGTGCCAGCAGCTTAGGGGTGGGAAATCAGCCCCAGCATTTT. The V and J genes are TRBV7-8 and TRBJ1-5; no clear D. Trimming removed 1 base from V and 4 bases from J, with 8 bases in between. Germline CDR1 and CDR2: SGHVS and FQNEAQ. CDR3 length: 14 amino acids.

The gene calls are TRBV5-6 and TRBJ2-2; the D is unclear. Looked up from germline, CDR1 is SGHDT and CDR2 is YYEEEE. Trimming removed 5 bases from V and 1 base from J, with 9 bases in between. The CDR3 extends over 14 amino acids. The CDR3 loop reads CASSLSVNTGELFF. CDR3 DNA sequence: TGTGCCAGCAGTTTGTCAGTGAACACCGGGGAGCTGTTTTTT. Together with reference TRBV5-6 and TRBJ2-2, the CDR3 gives the full variable domain: DAGVTQSPTHLIKTRGQQVTLRCSPKSGHDTVSWYQQALGQGPQFIFQYYEEEERQRGNFPDRFSGHQFPNYSSELNVNALLLGDSALYLCASSLSVNTGELFFGEGSRLTVL.

The rearrangement joins TRBV5-1 to TRBJ1-1; the match to TRBD1 covers 9 bases. Looked up from germline, CDR1 is SGHRS and CDR2 is YFSETQ. The CDR3 sequence is 15 residues long. V shed 4 bases and J 1 base; nucleotides not matched to a gene: 5. In nucleotides, the CDR3 is TGCGCCAGCAGCCCCGGGACAGGGTGGAACACTGAAGCTTTCTTT. It encodes CASSPGTGWNTEAFF. Using reference TRBV5-1 and TRBJ1-1 for the parts outside the CDR3, the full variable domain is KAGVTQTPRYLIKTRGQQVTLSCSPISGHRSVSWYQQTPGQGLQFLFEYFSETQRNKGNFPGRFSGRQFSNSRSEMNVSTLELGDSALYLCASSPGTGWNTEAFFGQGTRLTVV.

V and J are TRBV7-2 and TRBJ2-3, with 10 bases lining up with TRBD2. The germline CDR1 and CDR2 sequences are SGHTA and FQGNSA. There are 16 residues in the CDR3. J lost 8 bases, V lost 5 bases, and 13 bases had no gene match. CDR3 sequence (DNA): TGTGCCAGCAGCAGTCAGCAAGCGGGGGGGCCAGGTACGCAGTATTTT. Its protein product is CASSSQQAGGPGTQYF.

The chain links TRBV6-5 to TRBJ2-2; TRBD1 might be the D (5 bases). The CDR3 runs 12 residues. Germline lookup yields CDR1 MNHEY and CDR2 SVGAGI. V was trimmed by 3 bases and J by 12 bases, leaving 11 bases between them. The CDR3 bases are TGTGCCAGCAGTTATGGGCAGGGCAAGCTGTTTTTT. This gives the protein CASSYGQGKLFF.

This chain connects TRBV6-5 to TRBJ2-1, with no clear D. This CDR3 contains 15 residues. V lost 2 bases to trimming and J lost 1 base, with 9 bases between them. CDR1 is MNHEY, CDR2 SVGAGI, per germline. CDR3 bases: TGTGCCAGCAGTTACATAAGTTCGTCCTACAATGAGCAGTTCTTC. Its protein is CASSYISSSYNEQFF.

The genes are TRBV7-2 and TRBJ1-2; 10 bases map to TRBD1. The germline V gene has CDR1 SGHTA and CDR2 FQGNSA. This CDR3 region has 15 residues. With V trimmed by 5 bases and J by 8 bases, 11 bases remained unmatched. The chain's CDR3 is CASSPGDRGFGGYTF. The CDR3 bases are TGTGCCAGCAGCCCCGGGGACAGGGGTTTTGGGGGCTACACCTTC. Full variable domain (outside the CDR3, taken from reference TRBV7-2 and TRBJ1-2): GAGVSQSPSNKVTEKGKDVELRCDPISGHTALYWYRQSLGQGLEFLIYFQGNSAPDKSGLPSDRFSAERTGGSVSTLTIQRTQQEDSAVYLCASSPGDRGFGGYTFGSGTRLTVV.

The chain combines TRBV13 with TRBJ1-1, with 8 bases lining up with TRBD1. Trimming took 3 bases from V and 4 from J; bases not matched to a gene: 1. The CDR3 is 13 residues long. Germline V lookup: CDR1 PRHDT, CDR2 FYEKMQ (reference sequence). The CDR3 DNA reads as TGTGCCAGCAGCTTCAGGGGGCTCACTGAAGCTTTCTTT. The encoded protein is CASSFRGLTEAFF.